The 5 T cell receptor beta chains given below trace back to one sample, sequenced in a study of Ad26.COV2.S vaccination and SARS-CoV-2 variants. Assay: immunoSEQ multiplex PCR; the TCRdb copy retains only in-frame clones and omits some. This sample has 300,000 to 400,000 clones, with 88% found just once. Treatment reported: approximately 18 received Ad26.COV2.S at low or high dose, single or two shots; 5 received placebo; per-sample allocation not given. Sampling occurred on day 63 after the first vaccine or placebo injection. The sample in question was peripheral blood, obtained in a trial of Ad26.COV2.S vaccine versus placebo. The receptors were sampled from a person aged 18-60 years who received the Ad26.COV2.S COVID-19 vaccine or a placebo.

This clone appeared once. The chain employs TRBV28 and TRBJ1-1; 8 bases fit TRBD1. The junction had 14 bases not matched to a gene; V was cut back by 5 bases and J by 6 bases. CDR1 MDHEN and CDR2 SYDVKM come from the germline V gene. The CDR3 is 16 amino acids. The CDR3 coding sequence is TGTGCCAGCAGTCCGGCGGACAGGGAGATGTGGGCTGAAGCTTTCTTT. Its protein is CASSPADREMWAEAFF.

The V gene is TRBV7-2, the J gene TRBJ2-7; weak D call: TRBD2 (6 bases). In germline, CDR1 is SGHTA, CDR2 FQGNSA. There are 15 residues in the CDR3. V was cut by 2 bases and J by 3 bases, with 14 bases left in between. The CDR3 loop is CASSLSSAGYYEQYF. DNA of the CDR3: TGTGCCAGCAGCTTAAGTTCGGCGGGATACTACGAGCAGTACTTC.

In this sample, this clone turned up many times. The V call is TRBV20-1, the J call TRBJ2-3; D is perhaps TRBD2 (5 bases). The ends were cut back, 6 bases at V and 5 bases at J, with 9 bases in the middle. The CDR3 extends over 11 amino acids. CDR1 DFQATT and CDR2 SNEGSKA come from the germline V gene (reference sequence). DNA for the CDR3: TGCAGTGCCCGGACTCTAGATACGCAGTATTTT. This gives the protein CSARTLDTQYF.

The chain carries TRBV18 and TRBJ1-4, with D possibly TRBD1 on 5 matching bases. V was pared by 3 bases and J by 3 bases, with 5 bases between. CDR3 length: 13 residues. CDR1 and CDR2 from the germline V gene are KGHSH and LQKENI. The CDR3 DNA reads as TGTGCCAGCTCACCGGGGGCTAATGAAAAACTGTTTTTT. Encoded protein: CASSPGANEKLFF.

This chain connects TRBV6-5 to TRBJ2-2; tentative D call: TRBD1 (5 bases). This CDR3 is built from 13 residues. V was trimmed by 10 bases and J by 0 bases, leaving 9 bases between them. Per germline, CDR1 MNHEY and CDR2 SVGAGI. CDR3 DNA: TGTGCCACCAGGACACCGAACACCGGGGAGCTGTTTTTT. As protein: CATRTPNTGELFF.